A selection of T cell receptor beta chains follows, all from one sample in a study of T cell changes during pregnancy in multiple sclerosis. Here immunoSEQ multiplex PCR was the method, and the copy in TCRdb shows in-frame clones only, minus some. The data contain over 65,000 clones, roughly 94% of them singletons. The specimen comprised peripheral blood, sampled in the third trimester of pregnancy. The source of these receptors is a female donor with multiple sclerosis, enrolled in a pregnancy study. Both conserved end residues are part of each CDR3. Each record gives: clone size, J gene, CDR3 length, V gene, D gene, CDR3 protein, CDR3 DNA. D genes are given only for firm matches. Clone size is stated in some rows and not others, as once, few, many or a class when expanded.

>NA|TRBJ1-2|15|TRBV7-2|NA
CASSLGRGGGYGYTF
TGTGCCAGCAGCTTAGGCCGAGGAGGAGGCTATGGCTACACCTTC
>NA|TRBJ1-2|14|TRBV7-6|TRBD1
CASSSGQGNYGYTF
TGTGCCAGCAGCTCTGGACAGGGAAACTATGGCTACACCTTC
>NA|TRBJ2-3|15|TRBV5-4|NA
CASSLGATGTDTQYF
TGTGCCAGCAGCTTGGGGGCAACTGGCACAGATACGCAGTATTTT
>NA|TRBJ2-3|15|TRBV7-6|TRBD1
CASSSNRGSTDTQYF
TGTGCCAGCAGCTCGAACAGGGGGAGCACAGATACGCAGTATTTT
>NA|TRBJ1-1|16|TRBV11-2|TRBD1
CASSSYYRGLGGEAFF
TGTGCCAGCAGCTCCTATTACAGGGGGCTAGGTGGTGAAGCTTTCTTT
>NA|TRBJ2-3|14|TRBV19|NA
CASSIGGVTDTQYF
TGTGCCAGTAGTATAGGCGGGGTCACAGATACGCAGTATTTT
>NA|TRBJ2-1|18|TRBV7-8|TRBD2
CASSLNSAGGPPYNEQFF
TGTGCCAGCAGCTTAAATTCGGCGGGGGGGCCGCCCTACAATGAGCAGTTCTTC
>NA|TRBJ1-2|15|TRBV10-3|NA
CAISESTGVNYGYTF
TGTGCCATCAGTGAGTCGACAGGTGTTAACTATGGCTACACCTTC
>NA|TRBJ2-7|15|TRBV9|NA
CASSPGGTDLFEQYF
TGTGCCAGCAGCCCCGGCGGGACAGACCTTTTCGAGCAGTACTTC
>NA|TRBJ2-7|17|TRBV7-9|TRBD1
CASSSSLTGGVGNEQYF
TGTGCCAGCAGCTCCTCCCTCACAGGGGGAGTTGGGAACGAGCAGTACTTC
>NA|TRBJ1-6|15|TRBV7-2|TRBD1
CASSLGTGGASPLHF
TGTGCCAGCAGCTTAGGGACAGGGGGCGCTTCACCCCTCCACTTT
>NA|TRBJ1-1|15|TRBV15|NA
CATSRAQGGSTEAFF
TGTGCCACCAGCAGAGCGCAGGGTGGTAGCACTGAAGCTTTCTTT
>once|TRBJ2-2|17|TRBV2|NA
CASRAWAGMSNTGELFF
TGTGCCAGTAGGGCTTGGGCAGGGATGTCGAACACCGGGGAGCTGTTTTTT
>once|TRBJ2-6|15|TRBV6-5|NA
CASSQGSSGANVLTF
TGTGCCAGCAGCCAAGGGAGCTCTGGGGCCAACGTCCTGACTTTC
>NA|TRBJ1-1|13|TRBV2|TRBD1
CASWDREVVEAFF
TGTGCCAGCTGGGACAGGGAGGTAGTTGAAGCTTTCTTT
>once|TRBJ1-2|16|TRBV4-3|NA
CASSQVLGAAMDGYTF
TGCGCCAGCAGCCAAGTCCTAGGGGCTGCTATGGATGGCTACACCTTC
>NA|TRBJ2-2|15|TRBV6-4|TRBD1
CASSVGTGDTGELFF
TGTGCCAGCAGTGTGGGGACAGGGGACACCGGGGAGCTGTTTTTT
>NA|TRBJ1-2|14|TRBV9|NA
CASRQGDSNYGYTF
TGTGCCAGCAGACAAGGGGACTCTAACTATGGCTACACCTTC
>NA|TRBJ1-2|13|TRBV9|NA
CASSALGGYGYTF
TGTGCCAGCAGCGCGCTCGGGGGCTATGGCTACACCTTC
>few|TRBJ1-1|13|TRBV10-2|NA
CASSNRWNTEAFF
TGCGCCAGCAGTAACAGGTGGAACACTGAAGCTTTCTTT
>NA|TRBJ2-7|14|TRBV27|TRBD1
CASSRDRGHGEQYF
TGTGCCAGCAGTCGAGACAGGGGTCATGGGGAGCAGTACTTC
>NA|TRBJ2-3|12|TRBV30|NA
CAWIRGRDTQYF
TGTGCCTGGATTCGGGGGAGGGATACGCAGTATTTT
>NA|TRBJ1-1|14|TRBV7-3|TRBD1
CASSPTGVGTEAFF
TGTGCCAGCAGTCCTACAGGGGTAGGGACTGAAGCTTTCTTT
>once|TRBJ2-1|16|TRBV6-6|TRBD2
CASSPGLAGVYNEQFF
TGTGCCAGCAGCCCCGGACTAGCGGGAGTCTACAATGAGCAGTTCTTC
>NA|TRBJ2-7|16|TRBV19|TRBD1
CASSAGTGGIPYEQYF
TGTGCCAGTAGTGCGGGGACAGGGGGCATCCCCTACGAGCAGTACTTC
>NA|TRBJ2-2|16|TRBV6-6|NA
CASNREDSYHTGELFF
TGTGCCAGCAACCGAGAGGACAGTTACCACACCGGGGAGCTGTTTTTT
>once|TRBJ2-7|15|TRBV6-6|NA
CASSLQGATPKEQYF
TGTGCCAGCAGCCTCCAAGGGGCCACCCCCAAGGAGCAGTACTTC
>NA|TRBJ2-7|14|TRBV7-2|TRBD2
CASSVGLGYYEQYF
TGTGCCAGCAGCGTGGGACTAGGATACTACGAGCAGTACTTC
>once|TRBJ1-1|15|TRBV6-5|TRBD1
CASKTGQGYFTEAFF
TGTGCCAGCAAAACGGGACAGGGGTATTTCACTGAAGCTTTCTTT
>NA|TRBJ2-7|16|TRBV27|TRBD2
CASSLSRLAGNYEQYF
TGTGCCAGCAGTTTATCCCGACTAGCGGGGAACTACGAGCAGTACTTC
>once|TRBJ1-5|16|TRBV19|NA
CASSIRGTPSNQPQHF
TGTGCCAGTAGTATACGAGGAACTCCCAGCAATCAGCCCCAGCATTTT
>NA|TRBJ1-5|13|TRBV7-3|NA
CASSLNRDQPQHF
TGTGCCAGCAGCCTAAACAGGGATCAGCCCCAGCATTTT
>NA|TRBJ2-7|14|TRBV12-5|NA
CASGLVSGADEQYF
TGTGCTAGTGGTTTGGTGTCAGGGGCGGACGAGCAGTACTTC
>NA|TRBJ2-4|13|TRBV11-2|NA
CASSPGVQNIQYF
TGTGCCAGCAGCCCAGGGGTCCAAAACATTCAGTACTTC
>NA|TRBJ1-1|16|TRBV5-4|NA
CASSPGGVKGDTEAFF
TGTGCCAGCAGCCCTGGGGGGGTTAAGGGGGACACTGAAGCTTTCTTT
>NA|TRBJ2-5|12|TRBV6-6|NA
CASRLEEETQYF
TGTGCCAGCAGACTAGAAGAAGAGACCCAGTACTTC
>NA|TRBJ1-4|15|TRBV25-1|NA
CASSDPTGMGEKLFF
TGTGCCAGCAGTGACCCGACAGGAATGGGAGAAAAACTGTTTTTT
>NA|TRBJ2-3|17|TRBV5-4|NA
CASSLERGRGPTDTQYF
TGTGCCAGCAGCTTGGAGCGGGGCAGGGGGCCCACAGATACGCAGTATTTT
>NA|TRBJ1-4|13|TRBV18|NA
CASSPPGREKLFF
TGTGCCAGCTCACCACCTGGCAGGGAAAAACTGTTTTTT
>NA|TRBJ1-2|14|TRBV7-9|NA
CASSFSGGFVGYTF
TGTGCCAGCAGCTTCTCGGGAGGTTTTGTTGGCTACACCTTC
>once|TRBJ1-2|15|TRBV13|NA
CASSSGQRLNYGYTF
TGTGCCAGCAGCTCCGGACAGAGACTAAACTATGGCTACACCTTC